This entry lists 6 T cell receptor beta chains sequenced from one sample in a study of blood T cell repertoires in COVID-19. Data came from immunoSEQ multiplex PCR; TCRdb stores just in-frame clones and leaves some out. The sample holds some 350,000 clones, nearly 90% seen once. The sequenced material came from peripheral blood. These receptors all stem from a man in his late teens or twenties with active or convalescent COVID-19.

This clone came up once. The chain carries TRBV6-4 and TRBJ2-7; D perhaps matches TRBD2 (6 bases). CDR1 is MRHNA and CDR2 is SNTAGT in the germline V gene. This CDR3 region has 16 residues. Trimming pared 0 bases from V and 5 bases from J, leaving 17 bases between. In DNA form, the CDR3 reads TGTGCCAGCAGTGACTCGACTAGAGGACCCGATGACGAGCAGTACTTC. It yields the protein CASSDSTRGPDDEQYF.

The J gene is TRBJ1-3, the V gene TRBV9; TRBD1 aligns across 9 bases. CDR1 and CDR2 (germline): SGDLS, YYNGEE. The length of the CDR3 is 15 residues. The ends lost 3 bases at V and 2 bases at J; junction bases unmatched: 3. For the CDR3, the DNA is TGTGCCAGCAGCGGAGGGACAGGGACTGGAAACACCATATATTTT. Protein sequence: CASSGGTGTGNTIYF. Using reference TRBV9 and TRBJ1-3 for the parts outside the CDR3, the full variable domain is DSGVTQTPKHLITATGQRVTLRCSPRSGDLSVYWYQQSLDQGLQFLIQYYNGEERAKGNILERFSAQQFPDLHSELNLSSLELGDSALYFCASSGGTGTGNTIYFGEGSWLTVV.

This sequence joins TRBV9 and TRBJ2-5; 8 bases map to TRBD1. The germline gives CDR1 SGDLS, CDR2 YYNGEE. The CDR3 spans 16 residues. With 3 bases clipped from V and 5 bases from J, the junction kept 12 bases outside the gene matches. CDR3 amino acids: CASSGRTGRGKETQYF. The CDR3 DNA reads as TGTGCCAGCAGCGGGCGGACAGGGAGAGGGAAGGAGACCCAGTACTTC.

This clone has a single count. This CDR3 is CASSIDRGGTEAFF. DNA of the CDR3: TGTGCCAGTAGTATAGATCGGGGTGGCACTGAAGCTTTCTTT. J is TRBJ1-1 and V is TRBV19; no clear D. Germline V gene lookup returns CDR1 LNHDA and CDR2 SQIVND (reference sequence). This CDR3 is 14 amino acids long. V lost 0 bases and J lost 4, with 9 bases in between.

The J gene is TRBJ2-3, the V gene TRBV3-1 (or the pseudogene TRBV3-2); 11 positions agree with TRBD2. Germline V gene data show CDR1 as LGHDT and CDR2 as YNNKEL (reference sequence). The CDR3 runs to 19 residues. V shed 2 bases and J 2 bases; nucleotides not matched to a gene: 12. In DNA form, the CDR3 reads TGTGCCAGCAGCCAACTGATAGATTCTAGCGGGGGGCACACAGATACGCAGTATTTT. This encodes CASSQLIDSSGGHTDTQYF.

The J gene is TRBJ1-5, the V gene TRBV7-4, with D perhaps TRBD1 (5 bases). CDR1 and CDR2 from the germline V gene are SGHVT and SQSDAQ. The CDR3 contains 15 residues. Between the trimmed V and J ends, which lost 1 base and 4 bases, there was a span of 11 bases. The CDR3 sequence is CASSLGWPGNQPQHF. DNA for the CDR3: TGTGCCAGCAGCTTAGGATGGCCAGGGAATCAGCCCCAGCATTTT.